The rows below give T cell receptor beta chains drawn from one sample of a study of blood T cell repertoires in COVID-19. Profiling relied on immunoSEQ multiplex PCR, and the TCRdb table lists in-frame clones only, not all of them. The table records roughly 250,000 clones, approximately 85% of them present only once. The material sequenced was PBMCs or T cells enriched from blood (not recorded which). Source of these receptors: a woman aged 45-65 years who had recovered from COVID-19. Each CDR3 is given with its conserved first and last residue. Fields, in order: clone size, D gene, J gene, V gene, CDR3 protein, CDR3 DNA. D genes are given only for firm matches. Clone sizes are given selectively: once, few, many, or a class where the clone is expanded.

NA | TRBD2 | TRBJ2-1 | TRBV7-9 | CASSPWGTSGTVEQFF | TGTGCCAGCAGCCCCTGGGGGACTAGCGGGACGGTTGAGCAGTTCTTC
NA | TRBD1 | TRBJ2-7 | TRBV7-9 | CASSTGTAPREQYF | TGTGCCAGCAGCACCGGGACAGCCCCACGGGAGCAGTACTTC
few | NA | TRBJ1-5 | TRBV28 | CASSSGTFSNQPQHF | TGTGCCAGCAGTTCCGGGACTTTTAGCAATCAGCCCCAGCATTTT
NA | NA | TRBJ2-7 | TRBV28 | CASGRTVRNYEQYF | TGTGCCAGCGGGCGGACAGTTCGAAACTACGAGCAGTACTTC
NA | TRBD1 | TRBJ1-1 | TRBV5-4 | CASSPVTGDTEAFF | TGTGCCAGCAGCCCGGTGACAGGGGACACTGAAGCTTTCTTT
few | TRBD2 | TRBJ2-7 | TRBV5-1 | CASSLLGDYDEQYF | TGCGCCAGCAGCTTGCTCGGGGACTATGACGAGCAGTACTTC
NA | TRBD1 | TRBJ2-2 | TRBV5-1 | CASSWDSSNTGELFF | TGCGCCAGCAGCTGGGACAGTTCGAACACCGGGGAGCTGTTTTTT
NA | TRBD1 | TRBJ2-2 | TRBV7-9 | CASSKQGQATGELFF | TGTGCCAGCAGCAAACAGGGACAGGCCACCGGGGAGCTGTTTTTT
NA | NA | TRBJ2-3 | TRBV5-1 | CASSLGQLGGDTQYF | TGCGCCAGCAGCTTGGGACAGCTAGGTGGAGATACGCAGTATTTT
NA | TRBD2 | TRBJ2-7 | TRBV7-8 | CASSLPSGRQYF | TGTGCCAGCAGCTTGCCTAGCGGGAGGCAGTACTTC
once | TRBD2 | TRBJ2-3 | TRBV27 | CASSFRSGRALGTDTQYF | TGTGCCAGCAGTTTTAGAAGCGGGAGGGCCTTAGGCACAGATACGCAGTATTTT
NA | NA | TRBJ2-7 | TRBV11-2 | CASSLVVGQSYEQYF | TGTGCCAGCAGCTTAGTCGTTGGACAGTCCTACGAGCAGTACTTC
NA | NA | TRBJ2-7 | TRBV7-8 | CASSLDASLKYF | TGTGCCAGCAGCTTAGACGCGAGTCTGAAGTACTTC
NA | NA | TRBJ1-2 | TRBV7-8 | CASSLADGAGYTF | TGTGCCAGCAGCTTAGCAGATGGAGCGGGCTACACCTTC
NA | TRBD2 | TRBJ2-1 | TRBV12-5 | CASGFIAGDEQFF | TGTGCTAGTGGTTTCATAGCGGGAGATGAGCAGTTCTTC
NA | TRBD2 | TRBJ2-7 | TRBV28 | CASRKGLAGGSYEQYF | TGTGCCAGCAGAAAGGGACTAGCGGGAGGTTCCTACGAGCAGTACTTC
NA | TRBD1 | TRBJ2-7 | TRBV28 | CASSPRTGGSYEQYF | TGTGCCAGCAGTCCGCGGACAGGGGGCTCCTACGAGCAGTACTTC
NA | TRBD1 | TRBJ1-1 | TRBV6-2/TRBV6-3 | CASSSQGGNTEAFF | TGTGCCAGCAGTTCACAGGGGGGAAACACTGAAGCTTTCTTT
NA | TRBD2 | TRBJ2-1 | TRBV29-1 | CSVRTSGAHNEQFF | TGCAGCGTCCGGACTAGCGGAGCCCACAATGAGCAGTTCTTC
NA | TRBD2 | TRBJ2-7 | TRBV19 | CASKIVAGAHEQYF | TGTGCCAGTAAGATAGTAGCGGGAGCCCACGAGCAGTACTTC
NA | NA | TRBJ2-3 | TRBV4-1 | CASSQVLRVTPSTDTQYF | TGCGCCAGCAGCCAAGTCCTCAGGGTCACCCCTAGCACAGATACGCAGTATTTT
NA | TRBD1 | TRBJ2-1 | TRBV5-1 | CASSLGTGDYNEQFF | TGCGCCAGCAGCTTGGGGACAGGGGATTACAATGAGCAGTTCTTC
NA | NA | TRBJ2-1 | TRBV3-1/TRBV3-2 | CASSHPTSNEQFF | TGTGCCAGCAGCCACCCTACTAGCAACGAGCAGTTCTTC
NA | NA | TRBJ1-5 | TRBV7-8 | CASSLQGGNQPQHF | TGTGCCAGCAGCCTCCAGGGAGGTAATCAGCCCCAGCATTTT
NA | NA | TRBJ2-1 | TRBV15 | CATSRDGRVSYNEQFF | TGTGCCACCAGCAGAGATGGCAGGGTATCCTACAATGAGCAGTTCTTC
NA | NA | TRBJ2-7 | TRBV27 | CASSLNPSRYEQYF | TGTGCCAGCAGTCTAAACCCCTCCCGGTACGAGCAGTACTTC
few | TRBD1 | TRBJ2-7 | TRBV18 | CASSPGQGNYEQYF | TGTGCCAGCTCACCAGGACAGGGCAACTACGAGCAGTACTTC
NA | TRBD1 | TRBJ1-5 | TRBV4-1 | CASSQLGQGNQPQHF | TGCGCCAGCAGCCAATTGGGACAGGGCAATCAGCCCCAGCATTTT
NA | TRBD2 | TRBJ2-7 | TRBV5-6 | CASSSILTGTSGSYYEQYF | TGTGCCAGCAGCTCGATACTGACCGGGACTAGCGGCTCCTACTACGAGCAGTACTTC
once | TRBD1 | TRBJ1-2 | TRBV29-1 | CSVSYSGTGGDGYTF | TGCAGCGTGTCCTATTCCGGGACAGGGGGCGATGGCTACACCTTC
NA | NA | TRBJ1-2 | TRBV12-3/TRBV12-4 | CASSTQGYGYTF | TGTGCCAGCAGTACTCAGGGCTATGGCTACACCTTC
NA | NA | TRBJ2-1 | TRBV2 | CASRGRGDEQFF | TGTGCCAGCAGGGGAAGGGGTGATGAGCAGTTCTTC
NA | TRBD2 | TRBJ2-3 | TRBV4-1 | CASSSYLSGSGDTQYF | TGCGCCAGCAGCTCCTATCTTAGCGGGAGTGGAGATACGCAGTATTTT
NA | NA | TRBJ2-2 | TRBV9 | CASSVRGSGTGELFF | TGTGCCAGCAGCGTACGAGGGAGCGGGACCGGGGAGCTGTTTTTT
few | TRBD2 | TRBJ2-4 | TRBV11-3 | CASSPGGAKNIQYF | TGTGCCAGCAGCCCCGGGGGGGCCAAAAACATTCAGTACTTC
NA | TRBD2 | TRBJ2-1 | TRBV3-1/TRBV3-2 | CASSAYGTSGRNEQFF | TGTGCCAGCAGCGCTTACGGGACTAGCGGGAGGAATGAGCAGTTCTTC
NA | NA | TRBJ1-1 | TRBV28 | CASLYREHTEAFF | TGTGCCAGCCTCTACCGGGAGCACACTGAAGCTTTCTTT
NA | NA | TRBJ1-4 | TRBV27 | CASSTRPGGAVKLFF | TGTGCCAGCAGTACAAGGCCCGGAGGGGCGGTAAAACTGTTTTTT
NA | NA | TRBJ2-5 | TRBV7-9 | CASSPTFQETQYF | TGTGCCAGCAGCCCCACTTTCCAAGAGACCCAGTACTTC
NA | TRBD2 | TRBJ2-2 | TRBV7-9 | CASSPRLSSGFNTGELFF | TGTGCCAGCAGCCCTCGGTTGTCTAGCGGGTTTAACACCGGGGAGCTGTTTTTT
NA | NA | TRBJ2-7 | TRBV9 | CASKSGEESYEQYF | TGTGCCAGCAAATCCGGGGAAGAATCCTACGAGCAGTACTTC
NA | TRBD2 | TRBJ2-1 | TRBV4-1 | CASSHPGLAGGFEQFF | TGCGCCAGCAGCCATCCCGGACTAGCGGGAGGGTTTGAGCAGTTCTTC
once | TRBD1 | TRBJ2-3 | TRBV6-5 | CASNRQGGVDTQYF | TGTGCCAGCAACAGACAGGGGGGGGTAGATACGCAGTATTTT
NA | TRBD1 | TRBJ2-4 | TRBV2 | CASSFPGQVMDIQYF | TGTGCCAGCAGCTTTCCGGGACAGGTCATGGACATTCAGTACTTC
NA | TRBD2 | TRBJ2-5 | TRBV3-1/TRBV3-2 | CASSQERTSAQETQYF | TGTGCCAGCAGCCAAGAGCGGACTAGCGCACAAGAGACCCAGTACTTC
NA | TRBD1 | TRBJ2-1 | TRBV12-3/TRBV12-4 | CASSRQGIGEQFF | TGTGCCAGCAGTCGACAGGGCATCGGTGAGCAGTTCTTC
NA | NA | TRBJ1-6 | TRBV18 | CASSPQEKHNSPLHF | TGTGCCAGCTCACCACAGGAGAAACATAATTCACCCCTCCACTTT
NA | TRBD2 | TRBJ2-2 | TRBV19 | CASSRVAGGDTGELFF | TGTGCCAGTAGTAGGGTGGCGGGAGGTGACACCGGGGAGCTGTTTTTT
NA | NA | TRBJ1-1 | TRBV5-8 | CASSRGGARAFF | TGTGCCAGCAGCCGAGGCGGGGCCAGGGCTTTCTTT
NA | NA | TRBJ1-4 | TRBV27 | CASSSLIATNEKLFF | TGTGCCAGCAGTTCCCTAATTGCAACTAATGAAAAACTGTTTTTT
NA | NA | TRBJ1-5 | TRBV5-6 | CASSLWGVNQPQHF | TGTGCCAGCAGCTTGTGGGGGGTCAATCAGCCCCAGCATTTT
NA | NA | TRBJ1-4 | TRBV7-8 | CASRKGDEKLFF | TGTGCCAGCAGAAAGGGGGATGAAAAACTGTTTTTT
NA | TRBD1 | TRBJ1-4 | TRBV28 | CASSLLGQGLATNEKLFF | TGTGCCAGCAGTCTTTTGGGACAGGGTCTTGCAACTAATGAAAAACTGTTTTTT
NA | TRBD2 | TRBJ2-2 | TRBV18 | CASSPGREQFPGELFF | TGTGCCAGCTCCCCAGGGCGGGAGCAATTTCCCGGGGAGCTGTTTTTT
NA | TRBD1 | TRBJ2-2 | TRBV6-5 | CASSYPRQGNTGELFF | TGTGCCAGCAGTTACCCTCGACAGGGGAACACCGGGGAGCTGTTTTTT
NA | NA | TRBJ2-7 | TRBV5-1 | CASSFGGGEQYF | TGCGCCAGCAGCTTCGGGGGTGGCGAGCAGTACTTC
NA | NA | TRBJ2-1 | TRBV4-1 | CASSQDIGPSLDEQFF | TGCGCCAGCAGCCAAGATATTGGCCCGAGTCTAGATGAGCAGTTCTTC
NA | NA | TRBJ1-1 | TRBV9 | CASSPTGVTNTEAFF | TGTGCCAGCAGCCCTACCGGGGTCACGAACACTGAAGCTTTCTTT